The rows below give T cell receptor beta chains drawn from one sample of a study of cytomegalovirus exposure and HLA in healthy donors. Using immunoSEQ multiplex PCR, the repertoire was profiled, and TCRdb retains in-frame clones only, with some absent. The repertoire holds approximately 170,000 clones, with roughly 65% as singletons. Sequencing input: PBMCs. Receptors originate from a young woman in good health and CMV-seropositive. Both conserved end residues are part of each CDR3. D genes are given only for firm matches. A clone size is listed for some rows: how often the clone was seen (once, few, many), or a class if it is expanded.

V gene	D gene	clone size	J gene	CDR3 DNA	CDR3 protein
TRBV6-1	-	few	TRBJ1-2	TGTGCCAGCAGAGCCGGGACTAACTATGGCTACACCTTC	CASRAGTNYGYTF
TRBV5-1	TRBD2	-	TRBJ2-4	TGCGCCAGCAGCTTGGCTAGCGGGAGTGGGGACATTCAGTACTTC	CASSLASGSGDIQYF
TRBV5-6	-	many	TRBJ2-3	TGTGCCAGCAGCTCGGAGACCGAGGATACGCAGTATTTT	CASSSETEDTQYF
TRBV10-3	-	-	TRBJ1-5	TGTGCCATCACTGGACAGCCCAATCAGCCCCAGCATTTT	CAITGQPNQPQHF
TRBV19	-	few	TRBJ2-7	TGTGCCAGTAGTATAGTTCACGTAACAAGCTCCTACGAGCAGTACTTC	CASSIVHVTSSYEQYF
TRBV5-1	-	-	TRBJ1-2	TGCGCCAGCAGCCCTCTTGGGGCAATTGGCTACACCTTC	CASSPLGAIGYTF
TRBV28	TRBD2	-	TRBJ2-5	TGTGCCAGCAGTTTAGGTCTAGCGGGATACCAAGAGACCCAGTACTTC	CASSLGLAGYQETQYF
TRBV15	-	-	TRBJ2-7	TGTGCCACCAGCAGTAAAGGGGGTCGGTACGAGCAGTACTTC	CATSSKGGRYEQYF
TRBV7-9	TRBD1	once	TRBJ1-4	TGTGCCATTCCGGGATCCTCAGGGGGCGTTGAAAAACTGTTTTTT	CAIPGSSGGVEKLFF
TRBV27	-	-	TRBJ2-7	TGTGCCAGCAGTTACCGACAGGCGAGCTCCTACGAGCAGTACTTC	CASSYRQASSYEQYF
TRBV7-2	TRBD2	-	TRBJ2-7	TGTGCCAGCAGCTTACTTGGGGGACTAGCGGGGAGGAGGGGCTACGAGCAGTACTTC	CASSLLGGLAGRRGYEQYF
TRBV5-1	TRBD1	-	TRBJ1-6	TGCGCCAGCAGCGATGGGACAGGATATAATTCACCCCTCCACTTT	CASSDGTGYNSPLHF
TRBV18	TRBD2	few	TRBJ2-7	TGTGCCAGCTCACCAACAATAGCGGGGCTCTACGAGCAGTACTTC	CASSPTIAGLYEQYF
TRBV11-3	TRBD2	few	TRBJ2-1	TGTGCCAGCAGCCTCCTGTTCAGCGGGAGTTACGAGCAGTTCTTC	CASSLLFSGSYEQFF
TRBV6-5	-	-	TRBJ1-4	TGTGCCAGCAGACCCCAGGGGCGGTGGGGAAAACTGTTTTTT	CASRPQGRWGKLFF
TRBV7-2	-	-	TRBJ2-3	TGTGCCAGCTGTTTTGGTCCTCGACTACCCGTTAGCACAGATACGCAGTATTTT	CASCFGPRLPVSTDTQYF
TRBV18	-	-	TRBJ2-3	TGTGCCAGCTCACCACGGGCACAGTCCTACACAGATACGCAGTATTTT	CASSPRAQSYTDTQYF
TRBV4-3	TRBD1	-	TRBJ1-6	TGCGCCAGCAGCCATCATTCAGGGGGAGATTCACCCCTCCACTTT	CASSHHSGGDSPLHF
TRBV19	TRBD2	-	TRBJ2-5	TGTGCCAGTAGCAACAGACTAGCGGGAGGGGGAGAGACCCAGTACTTC	CASSNRLAGGGETQYF
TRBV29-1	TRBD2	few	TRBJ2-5	TGCAGCGTTTGGAGCCCGGGACTAGCGGGGGAGACCCAGTACTTC	CSVWSPGLAGETQYF
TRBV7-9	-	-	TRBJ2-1	TGTGCCAGCAGCGAGGCGTGGCTAGCTCGGAATGAGCAGTTCTTC	CASSEAWLARNEQFF
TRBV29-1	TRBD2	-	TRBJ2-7	TGCAGCGTTTCTCTAGCGGGGGGTCGATACTTATACGAGCAGTACTTC	CSVSLAGGRYLYEQYF
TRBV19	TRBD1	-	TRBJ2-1	TGTGCCAGTAGTCAAAACAGGGGGATACGGTTCTTC	CASSQNRGIRFF
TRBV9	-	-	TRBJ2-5	TGTGCCAGCAGCCCCAACTCCTATGAGACCCAGTACTTC	CASSPNSYETQYF
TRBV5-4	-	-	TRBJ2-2	TGTGCCACCGACAGTAGCACCGGGGAGCTGTTTTTT	CATDSSTGELFF
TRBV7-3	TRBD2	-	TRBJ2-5	TGTGCCAGCAGCTACCAACGCGGGGGTGTTGAGACCCAGTACTTC	CASSYQRGGVETQYF
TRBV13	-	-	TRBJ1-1	TGTGCCAGCAGCTTAGGACAGGGCTGGAACACTGAAGCTTTCTTT	CASSLGQGWNTEAFF
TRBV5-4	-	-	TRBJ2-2	TGTGCCAGCAGCCGGGACCAAAGGGGGTCCGGGGAGCTGTTTTTT	CASSRDQRGSGELFF
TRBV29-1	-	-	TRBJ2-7	TGCAGCGTTGAATTTCCGGGACACCGTCCCTACGAGCAGTACTTC	CSVEFPGHRPYEQYF
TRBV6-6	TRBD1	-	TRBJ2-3	TGTGCCAGCAGGCTTGACAGGGGGCCAAGCACAGATACGCAGTATTTT	CASRLDRGPSTDTQYF
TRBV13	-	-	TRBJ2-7	TGTGCCAGCAGCTTACGGTTCGGCGGAACCTACGAGCAGTACTTC	CASSLRFGGTYEQYF
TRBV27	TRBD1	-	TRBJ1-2	TGTGCCAGCAGTTCGACAGGGGTGAATGGCTACACCTTC	CASSSTGVNGYTF
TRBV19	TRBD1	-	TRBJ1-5	TGTGCCAGTAGTATGGGGCAGGGGGCGTATCAGCCCCAGCATTTT	CASSMGQGAYQPQHF
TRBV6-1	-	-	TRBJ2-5	TGTGCCAGCAAAGTGGGGAGAGAGACCCAGTACTTC	CASKVGRETQYF
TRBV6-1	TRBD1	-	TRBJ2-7	TGTGCCAGCAACTCCGGGACAGGTCTCGAGCAGTACTTC	CASNSGTGLEQYF
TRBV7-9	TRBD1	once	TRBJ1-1	TGTGCCAGCAGCTTAGTTCCGGGACAGACTAACACTGAAGCTTTCTTT	CASSLVPGQTNTEAFF
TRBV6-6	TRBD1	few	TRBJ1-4	TGTGCCAGCAGGCGGACAGGGCCCCTTAATGAAAAACTGTTTTTT	CASRRTGPLNEKLFF
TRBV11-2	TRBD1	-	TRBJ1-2	TGTGCCAGCAGAGGACAGGGGGCGCGGTATGTCTACACCTTC	CASRGQGARYVYTF
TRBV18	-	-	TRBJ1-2	TGTGCCAGCTCCCAAACGGCTAACTATGGCTACACCTTC	CASSQTANYGYTF
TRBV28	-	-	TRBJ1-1	TGTGCCAGCAGTTTCACGGGCACTGAAGCTTTCTTT	CASSFTGTEAFF
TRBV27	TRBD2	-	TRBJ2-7	TGTGCCAGCAGTTCACGGACTAGCGGGATATCTTCCTACGAGCAGTACTTC	CASSSRTSGISSYEQYF
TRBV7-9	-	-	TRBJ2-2	TGTGCCAGCAGCTTATCCGGCAGGGCCGGGGAGCTGTTTTTT	CASSLSGRAGELFF
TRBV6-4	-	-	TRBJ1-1	TGTGCCAGGAACAAGATCGATAACACTGAAGCTTTCTTT	CARNKIDNTEAFF
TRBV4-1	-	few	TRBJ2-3	TGCGCCAGCAGCCCCTTGCAGGTGATAGATACGCAGTATTTT	CASSPLQVIDTQYF
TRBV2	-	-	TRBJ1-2	TGTGCCAGCAGTCGGGACTCCTGGGACTATGGCTACACCTTC	CASSRDSWDYGYTF